One sample yielded the 16 T cell receptor beta chains listed below, sequenced in a study of blood T cells in healthy people across ages. Next came a second PCR, run for about 6 to 11 cycles, which used a sample-barcoded 5' primer along with a J-beta primer mix. TCRdb used MiXCR to reprocess the 5' RACE reads, holding one entry per CDR3 protein. The sample holds hundreds of thousands of distinct CDR3 sequences; about 55% are singletons and the top ten take about two fifths. Material for sequencing was blood. The receptors originated from a man older than 75 in good health.

The chain links TRBV5-5 to TRBJ2-6; possibly TRBD2 for D (6 bases). V was trimmed by 1 base and J by 0 bases, leaving 8 bases between them. This CDR3 is 16 amino acids long. Germline CDR1 SGHKS, CDR2 YYEKEE (reference sequence). CDR3 sequence reads: CASSLWGVSGANVLTF. DNA for the CDR3: TGTGCCAGCAGCTTGTGGGGGGTCTCTGGGGCCAACGTCCTGACTTTC. Full variable domain (outside the CDR3, taken from reference TRBV5-5 and TRBJ2-6): DAGVTQSPTHLIKTRGQQVTLRCSPISGHKSVSWYQQVLGQGPQFIFQYYEKEERGRGNFPDRFSARQFPNYSSELNVNALLLGDSALYLCASSLWGVSGANVLTFGAGSRLTVL.

This clonotype has just one count. The rearrangement joins TRBV29-1 to TRBJ1-6; 8 bases agree with TRBD1. Germline values: CDR1 SQVTM, CDR2 ANQGSEA. This CDR3 is built from 13 residues. J was trimmed by 6 bases and V by 5 bases; bases with no gene match: 3. This CDR3 reads CSVQGASNSPLHF. CDR3 coding DNA: TGCAGCGTTCAGGGGGCTTCTAATTCACCCCTCCACTTT.

This chain connects TRBV5-5 to TRBJ2-6, with TRBD2 as a possible D gene (6 bases). Germline V gives CDR1 SGHKS, CDR2 YYEKEE (reference sequence). V shed 3 bases and J shed 3 bases, with 19 bases lying between them. The CDR3 extends over 18 amino acids. The CDR3 here is CASSWTPGLGDGANVLTF. The DNA for the CDR3 is TGTGCCAGCAGCTGGACCCCGGGACTTGGAGATGGGGCCAACGTCCTGACTTTC.

This clonotype was seen only a few times. The chain combines TRBV12-3 or TRBV12-4 with TRBJ2-7; D is perhaps TRBD2 (6 bases). The CDR3 totals 12 residues. The V and J ends lost 3 bases and 6 bases respectively, with 9 bases between them. The CDR3 reads CASSFGGSEQYF. DNA of the CDR3: TGTGCCAGCAGTTTTGGAGGGAGCGAGCAGTACTTC.

In its sample, this clonotype was seen a few times. The V call is TRBV10-3, the J call TRBJ2-4, with TRBD1 as a possible D gene (5 bases). V lost 11 bases to trimming and J lost 13 bases, with 27 bases between them. The CDR3 sequence is 14 residues long. Germline CDR1 is ENHRY and CDR2 is SYGVKD. CDR3 residues: CALGRVWRGEEQYF. DNA of the CDR3: TGTGCCCTGGGCAGGGTTTGGCGTGGGGAAGAGCAGTACTTC.

V is TRBV11-2 and J is TRBJ1-2; D is perhaps TRBD1 (5 bases). Per germline, CDR1 SGHAT and CDR2 FQNNGV. The germline V and J ends were trimmed by 5 bases and 7 bases, with 14 bases remaining between them. The CDR3 runs to 13 residues. In nucleotides, the CDR3 is TGTGCCAGCAGCCCCGGGGGGGTAGGTGGCTACACCTTC. Translating it yields CASSPGGVGGYTF.

In its sample, this clonotype was seen a few times. CDR3 DNA sequence: TGTGCCAGCAGCTTGACTGCCTACAATGAGCAGTACTTC. Protein: CASSLTAYNEQYF. This chain connects TRBV5-5 to TRBJ2-1, with D hard to call. The J call could be wrong; TRBJ2-7 is a better fit for the DNA end. CDR1 and CDR2 from the germline V gene are SGHKS and YYEKEE (reference sequence). The CDR3 loop spans 13 amino acids.

The chain carries TRBV7-2 and TRBJ2-7, with 8 bases that match TRBD2. There are 18 residues in the CDR3. Per the germline V gene, CDR1 is SGHTA and CDR2 is FQGNSA. Trimming at V came to 0 bases and at J to 0 bases, leaving 10 bases not matched to a gene. The CDR3 is CASSLAGLAGTSSYEQYF. CDR3 sequence (DNA): TGTGCCAGCAGCTTAGCGGGGCTAGCGGGTACCAGCTCCTACGAGCAGTACTTC.

This clonotype was detected a few times. The chain couples TRBV20-1 to TRBJ2-1; 8 bases are a match to TRBD2. The CDR3 covers 15 residues. V lost 3 bases and J lost 7; bases outside the gene matches: 11. Germline values: CDR1 DFQATT, CDR2 SNEGSKA (reference sequence). DNA of the CDR3: TGCAGTGCTAGGGGTAGAGCGGGAGTGTGGAATGAGCAGTTCTTC. Translated, it gives CSARGRAGVWNEQFF.

The chain combines TRBV7-9 with TRBJ2-5; 9 nucleotides match TRBD2. Germline V gene lookup returns CDR1 SEHNR and CDR2 FQNEAQ (reference sequence). V shed 5 bases and J 11 bases; nucleotides not matched to a gene: 9. The length of the CDR3 is 13 residues. The CDR3 DNA reads as TGTGCCAGCAGCCCGCGGGGGGGAAGTGAGCAGTACTTC. Its translation is CASSPRGGSEQYF.

This chain connects TRBV7-2 to TRBJ1-4; D not resolved. This CDR3 is built from 17 residues. Germline CDR1 and CDR2: SGHTA and FQGNSA. V was pared by 2 bases and J by 4 bases, with 17 bases between. The chain's CDR3 is CASSLFPRAGHNEKLFF. The CDR3, as DNA: TGTGCCAGCAGCTTATTCCCACGGGCAGGTCATAATGAAAAACTGTTTTTT.

This clonotype was observed a few times. This sequence joins TRBV4-1 and TRBJ1-6; the D is unclear. Germline CDR1 and CDR2: MGHRA and YSYEKL. The CDR3 has 16 amino acids. The germline V and J ends were trimmed by 1 base and 4 bases, with 11 bases remaining between them. The CDR3 DNA is TGCGCCAGCAGCCAAGGGCAGGCGTTTTATAATTCACCCCTCCACTTT. Its translation is CASSQGQAFYNSPLHF.

This chain links TRBV5-1 with TRBJ2-6; tentative D call: TRBD1 (6 bases). CDR3 length equals 16 residues. The V and J ends lost 7 bases and 3 bases respectively, with 17 bases between them. Germline V gives CDR1 SGHRS, CDR2 YFSETQ. The CDR3 bases are TGCGCCAGCGGGCCAGGGGCGTTAAGTGGGGCCAACGTCCTGACTTTC. Protein: CASGPGALSGANVLTF.

This clonotype occurred a few times. CDR3 sequence (DNA): TGTGCCAGCAGTTTTCTTTTCTACGAGCAGTACTTC. This encodes CASSFLFYEQYF. The V and J genes are TRBV27 and TRBJ2-7; no clear D gene. This CDR3 contains 12 residues. Germline V lookup: CDR1 MNHEY, CDR2 SMNVEV (reference sequence). Between the trimmed V and J ends, which lost 3 bases and 3 bases, there was a span of 6 bases.

The chain employs TRBV20-1 and TRBJ2-1; D is unclear. Germline V gene data show CDR1 as DFQATT and CDR2 as SNEGSKA (reference sequence). Between the trimmed V and J ends, which lost 6 bases and 9 bases, there was a span of 21 bases. The CDR3 sequence is 14 residues long. CDR3 loop: CSANDPRLGGEQFF. For the CDR3, the DNA is TGCAGTGCCAACGACCCCCGACTCGGCGGTGAGCAGTTCTTC.

The chain couples TRBV7-9 to TRBJ2-1; TRBD1 might be the D (7 bases). The CDR3 spans 17 residues. The germline gives CDR1 SEHNR, CDR2 FQNEAQ (reference sequence). V dropped 4 bases and J dropped 5 bases, with 21 bases sitting between them. DNA of the CDR3: TGTGCCAGCAGCTCAAGGGGGCGGGGAGTAACGAACAATGAGCAGTTCTTC. It is translated as CASSSRGRGVTNNEQFF.